This T cell receptor beta chain came from a study of T cells after yellow fever vaccination. The study's findings and limits: The booster response re-showed most primary clones: roughly 97% CD4, approximately 90% CD8. Weaker overall, the secondary response nonetheless peaked faster (day 5 versus 15).

Only a few counts were recorded for this clonotype. The antigen remains unidentified. One entry per CDR3 protein results from TCRdb running MiXCR on the 5' RACE reads. The sample holds about 340,000 distinct CDR3 sequences, 8.7% seen once. The germline gives CDR1 MNHNS, CDR2 SASEGT. The ends were cut back, 3 bases at V and 4 bases at J, with 12 bases in the middle. This CDR3 spans 14 amino acids. The V gene is TRBV6-1, the J gene TRBJ1-2; D uncertain. The sequence came from a man younger than 35 who received the YFV17D yellow fever vaccine. Sample: PBMCs, taken on the day of the first yellow fever vaccination. Here the CDR3 reads CASSEGIDIYGYTF. The CDR3 DNA reads as TGTGCCAGCAGTGAGGGGATAGATATCTATGGCTACACCTTC.